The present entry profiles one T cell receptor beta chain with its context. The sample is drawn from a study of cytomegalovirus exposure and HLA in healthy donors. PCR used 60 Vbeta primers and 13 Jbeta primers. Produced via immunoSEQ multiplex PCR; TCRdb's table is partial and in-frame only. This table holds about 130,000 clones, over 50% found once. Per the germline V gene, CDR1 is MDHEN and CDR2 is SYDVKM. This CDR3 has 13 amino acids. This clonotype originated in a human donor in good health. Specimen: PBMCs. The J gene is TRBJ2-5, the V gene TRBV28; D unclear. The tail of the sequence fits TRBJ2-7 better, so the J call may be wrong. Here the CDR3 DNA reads TGTGCCAGCAGTCCCGCAGGAAACAACGAGCAGTACTTC. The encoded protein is CASSPAGNNEQYF.